A selection of T cell receptor beta chains follows, all from one sample in a study of T-cell reconstitution after alpha-beta-depleted transplantation in children. A single record per CDR3 protein comes from TCRdb applying MiXCR to the PCR reads. The top ten clones hold 2% to 2.5% of a sample with some 520,000 distinct CDR3 sequences, about 30% of them seen once. Sample: PBMCs from the stem cell graft donor, taken from the stem cell graft. The receptors shown here come from a human donor who donated a stem cell graft to a child with aplastic anemia. The CDR3 runs from the conserved cysteine through the conserved F or W. D genes are given only for firm matches. Rows give clone size only sometimes, using once, few, many, or a class for an expanded clone.

NA	TRBV19	NA	TRBJ2-1	13	TGTGCCAGTAGTATCAATGGCGTGACAGAGCAGTTCTTC	CASSINGVTEQFF
few	TRBV19	TRBD1	TRBJ2-4	15	TGTGCCAGTAGTTGGACAGGCCACGGCTCGTACATTCAGTACTTC	CASSWTGHGSYIQYF
few	TRBV7-9	NA	TRBJ1-1	12	TGTGCCAGCAGCTTAGAACCCACTGAAGCTTTCTTT	CASSLEPTEAFF
NA	TRBV11-2	TRBD2	TRBJ2-2	18	TGTGCCAGCAGCCCAGGGGGACTAGCGGGAGGGTCGACCGGGGAGCTGTTTTTT	CASSPGGLAGGSTGELFF
once	TRBV7-2	NA	TRBJ1-3	16	TGTGCCAGCAGCTTAGTCGGTCAGAGCTCTGGAAACACCATATATTTT	CASSLVGQSSGNTIYF
NA	TRBV5-1	TRBD1	TRBJ1-1	16	TGCGCCAGCAGCGGGCCGGGACAGGGGGCTGGCACTGAAGCTTTCTTT	CASSGPGQGAGTEAFF
few	TRBV10-3	NA	TRBJ2-5	17	TGTGCCACCCAGCGCGGAAGACGGGACGGGGGTGAAGAGACCCAGTACTTC	CATQRGRRDGGEETQYF
NA	TRBV20-1	TRBD2	TRBJ2-2	16	TGCAGTGCTAGAGATTGGGGCGGGAGTCCCACCGGGGAGCTGTTTTTT	CSARDWGGSPTGELFF
few	TRBV4-3	TRBD1	TRBJ2-7	17	TGCGCCAGCAGCCAAGATTCGACAGGGCCCTCGGACTACGAGCAGTACTTC	CASSQDSTGPSDYEQYF
NA	TRBV29-1	NA	TRBJ1-1	13	TGCAGCGGTCAGGGTTTCCAGAGCACTGAAGCTTTCTTT	CSGQGFQSTEAFF
NA	TRBV28	NA	TRBJ2-1	16	TGTGCCAGCAGTTTAGCGGGCACACCGGATTACAATGAGCAGTTCTTC	CASSLAGTPDYNEQFF
once	TRBV11-2	NA	TRBJ2-5	12	TGTGCCAGCAGCTCGGGGATAGGGACCCAGTACTTC	CASSSGIGTQYF
NA	TRBV12-3/TRBV12-4	TRBD1	TRBJ2-1	14	TGTGCCAGCAGTTTGGGGGACAGACTCAATGAGCAGTTCTTC	CASSLGDRLNEQFF
NA	TRBV7-9	NA	TRBJ1-2	15	TGTGCCAGCAACTTGGCGACCCAGGGTCACTATGGCTACACCTTC	CASNLATQGHYGYTF
few	TRBV12-3/TRBV12-4	TRBD2	TRBJ2-7	16	TGTGCCAGCAGTACGACGACTAGCGGGAGAGAGTACGAGCAGTACTTC	CASSTTTSGREYEQYF
few	TRBV11-1	TRBD2	TRBJ2-3	13	TGTGCCAGCAGCCCAGCGGGATCAGATACGCAGTATTTT	CASSPAGSDTQYF
NA	TRBV7-2	NA	TRBJ2-2	16	TGTGCCAGCAGCTTAAACGGAAACCTTGCGCCCGGGGAGCTGTTTTTT	CASSLNGNLAPGELFF
few	TRBV6-1	NA	TRBJ1-1	14	TGTGCCAGCAGACGGGGGACACACTTCACTGAAGCTTTCTTT	CASRRGTHFTEAFF
NA	TRBV7-8	NA	TRBJ2-7	16	TGTGCCAGCAGCCTACTAGGGACACTTAGCTCCTACGAGCAGTACTTC	CASSLLGTLSSYEQYF
few	TRBV12-3/TRBV12-4	TRBD1	TRBJ1-2	15	TGTGCCAGCAGTACCAACAGGGGTTTGGTCTATGGCTACACCTTC	CASSTNRGLVYGYTF
NA	TRBV5-4	NA	TRBJ2-5	13	TGTGCCAGCCGCTATGCAGAGCAAGAGACCCAGTACTTC	CASRYAEQETQYF
few	TRBV7-2	NA	TRBJ1-2	13	TGTGCCAGCAGCTTTACGGGTAGCAATGGCTACACCTTC	CASSFTGSNGYTF
NA	TRBV18	NA	TRBJ1-2	12	TGTGCCAGCATATCAGGGGCGCTTGGCTACACCTTC	CASISGALGYTF
NA	TRBV3-1	NA	TRBJ2-5	14	TGTGCCAGCAGCCCCTCGGACAGCGGAGAGACCCAGTACTTC	CASSPSDSGETQYF
few	TRBV7-2	TRBD2	TRBJ2-1	14	TGTGCCAGCAGCCTCCGGGAGGATTACAATGAGCAGTTCTTC	CASSLREDYNEQFF
NA	TRBV5-5	NA	TRBJ2-1	15	TGTGCCAGCAGCTTGGAAGGGACCTTAACACATGAGCAGTTCTTC	CASSLEGTLTHEQFF
NA	TRBV27	TRBD1	TRBJ2-3	16	TGTGCCAGCAGTTCTTTGGGACAGGGAGGCACAGATACGCAGTATTTT	CASSSLGQGGTDTQYF
NA	TRBV20-1	NA	TRBJ2-5	16	TGCAGTGCTAGCAGGACGTCCGGGACACCGGCGGAGACCCAGTACTTC	CSASRTSGTPAETQYF
few	TRBV27	NA	TRBJ1-5	15	TGTGCCAGCAGTTTGGTGGGAAACGGCAATCAGCCCCAGCATTTT	CASSLVGNGNQPQHF
NA	TRBV27	TRBD1	TRBJ2-2	14	TGTGCCAGCAGGGGGACAGGGACCACCGGGGAGCTGTTTTTT	CASRGTGTTGELFF
NA	TRBV15	TRBD1	TRBJ1-2	18	TGTGCCACCAGCAGAGATAAGGTGGCGGGACAGGGAAACTATGGCTACACCTTC	CATSRDKVAGQGNYGYTF
few	TRBV28	NA	TRBJ2-6	17	TGTGCCAGCAGTTCCCGGAAAGGGGAGTCTGGGGCCAACGTCCTGACTTTC	CASSSRKGESGANVLTF
NA	TRBV9	TRBD1	TRBJ1-5	14	TGTGCCAGCAGCGTAGAGGGGGCCTATCAGCCCCAGCATTTT	CASSVEGAYQPQHF
NA	TRBV6-2/TRBV6-3	TRBD2	TRBJ2-1	14	TGTGCCAGCAGTTGGACTAGCGGGAGTGGTGAGCAGTTCTTC	CASSWTSGSGEQFF
few	TRBV29-1	NA	TRBJ2-1	12	TGCAGCGTTGAAGACCACAGTCGTGAGCAGTTCTTC	CSVEDHSREQFF
NA	TRBV20-1	TRBD2	TRBJ2-3	17	TGCAGTGCCCTCTTGTGGACTAGCGCGACACCCGGGGATACGCAGTATTTT	CSALLWTSATPGDTQYF
NA	TRBV6-5	TRBD1	TRBJ2-1	15	TGTGCCAGCAGTTTGGGGACAGGAATCTACAATGAGCAGTTCTTC	CASSLGTGIYNEQFF
NA	TRBV20-1	NA	TRBJ1-6	14	TGCAGTGCTAGAGAGGGACCGGGAGAGGATCCCCTCCACTTT	CSAREGPGEDPLHF
few	TRBV29-1	TRBD1	TRBJ1-2	12	TGCAGCGTTAACAGGGGACGAAGAGGCTACACCTTC	CSVNRGRRGYTF
NA	TRBV5-1	TRBD2	TRBJ2-1	15	TGCGCCAGCAGCCAACTAGCGGGGGGATCGAGTGAGCAGTTCTTC	CASSQLAGGSSEQFF
NA	TRBV9	NA	TRBJ2-3	15	TGTGCCAGCAGCCCTCTCCTCCTAGTCACAGATACGCAGTATTTT	CASSPLLLVTDTQYF
NA	TRBV19	TRBD1	TRBJ1-4	14	TGTGCCAGCGCAACAGGGGGGGCTAATGAAAAACTGTTTTTT	CASATGGANEKLFF
NA	TRBV6-5	NA	TRBJ1-1	19	TGTGCCAGCAGTTACTCTGGCGGGGACCCGGCGGGGTTGAACACTGAAGCTTTCTTT	CASSYSGGDPAGLNTEAFF
NA	TRBV5-1	NA	TRBJ2-3	16	TGCGCCAGCAGCTTGGCCACAGGGCCTTCCACAGATACGCAGTATTTT	CASSLATGPSTDTQYF
once	TRBV10-2	NA	TRBJ1-5	13	TGCGCCAGCAGTGAAACAGAAAAGCAGCCCCAGCATTTT	CASSETEKQPQHF
NA	TRBV4-3	TRBD1	TRBJ1-2	16	TGCGCCAGCAGCCAAGAGGTTACAGGGGGCTCCTATGGCTACACCTTC	CASSQEVTGGSYGYTF
NA	TRBV4-3	NA	TRBJ2-7	16	TGCGCCAGCAGCCAAGACTCGCCGGGCCCCTCCTACGAGCAGTACTTC	CASSQDSPGPSYEQYF